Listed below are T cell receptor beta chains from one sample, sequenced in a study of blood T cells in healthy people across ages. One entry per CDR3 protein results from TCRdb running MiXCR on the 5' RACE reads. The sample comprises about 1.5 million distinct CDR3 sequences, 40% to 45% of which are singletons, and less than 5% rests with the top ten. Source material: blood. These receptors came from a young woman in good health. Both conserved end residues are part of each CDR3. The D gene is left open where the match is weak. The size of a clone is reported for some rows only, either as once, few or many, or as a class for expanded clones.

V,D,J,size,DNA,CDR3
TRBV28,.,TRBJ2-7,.,TGTGCCAGCAGTTTAACCGCCAGAACGACCTACGAGCAGTACTTC,CASSLTARTTYEQYF
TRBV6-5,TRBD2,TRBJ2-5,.,TGTGCCAGCAGTTACTCGATCACTAGCGCCCAAGAGACCCAGTACTTC,CASSYSITSAQETQYF
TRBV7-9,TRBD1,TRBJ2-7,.,TGTGCCAGCAGCGCGTCGGGACAGGATTCCTACGAGCAGTACTTC,CASSASGQDSYEQYF
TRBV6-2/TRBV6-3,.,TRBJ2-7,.,TGTGCCAGCAGAACGGACTTACCCCTTTTAAGTGAGCAGTACTTC,CASRTDLPLLSEQYF
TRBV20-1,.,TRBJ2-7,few,TGCAGTGCTAACTATCCCGATCGGTCCCACTACGAGCAGTACTTC,CSANYPDRSHYEQYF
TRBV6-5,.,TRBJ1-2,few,TGTGCCAGCAGTTATGGGCACAGGGAGGGGGGCGGCTACACCTTC,CASSYGHREGGGYTF
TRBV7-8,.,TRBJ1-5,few,TGTGCCAGCAGCTTATCGGGGGTCAGCAATCAGCCCCAGCATTTT,CASSLSGVSNQPQHF
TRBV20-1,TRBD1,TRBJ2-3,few,TGCAGTGCTAGAGCTCTGGGAGGGACAGGGGGCACAGATACGCAGTATTTT,CSARALGGTGGTDTQYF
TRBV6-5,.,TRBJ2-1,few,TGTGCCAGCAGTTACTCCTATGGGGAATCGGAACAGTTCTTC,CASSYSYGESEQFF
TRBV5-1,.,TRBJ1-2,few,TGCGCCAGCAGCTTGGAAGTAGGAAACTATGGCTACACCTTC,CASSLEVGNYGYTF
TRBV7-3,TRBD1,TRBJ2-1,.,TGTGCCAGCAGCTTCCTTCCAGGACAGGCCTACCTTTACAATGAGCAGTTCTTC,CASSFLPGQAYLYNEQFF
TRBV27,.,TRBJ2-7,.,TGTGCCAGCAGTTCGCAATCCGGGACCTACTACGAGCAGTACTTC,CASSSQSGTYYEQYF
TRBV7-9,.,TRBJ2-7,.,TGTGCCAGCAGCTCGATGGGTGTGAACGAGCAGTACTTC,CASSSMGVNEQYF
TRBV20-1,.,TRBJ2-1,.,TGCAGTGCTAGACGATGGGGGGTTGATGAGCAGTTCTTC,CSARRWGVDEQFF
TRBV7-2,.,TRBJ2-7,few,TGTGCCAGCAGCTTCACAGGGCACGAGCAGTACTTC,CASSFTGHEQYF
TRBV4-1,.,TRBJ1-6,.,TGCGCCAGCAGCCAAGTCCCAGGGGATAAGTCACCCCTCCACTTT,CASSQVPGDKSPLHF
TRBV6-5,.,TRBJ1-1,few,TGTGCCAGCAGACCGGGACCTACTGAAGCTTTCTTT,CASRPGPTEAFF
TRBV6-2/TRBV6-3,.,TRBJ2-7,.,TGTGCCAGCAGCGAAATAGGGGACTACGAGCAGTACTTC,CASSEIGDYEQYF
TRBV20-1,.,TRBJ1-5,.,TGCAGTGCTAGACCTGAGCCTTATAGCAATCAGCCCCAGCATTTT,CSARPEPYSNQPQHF
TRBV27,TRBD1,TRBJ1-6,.,TGTGCCAGCAGTTTAAGGGGGCGCGATAATTCACCCCTCCACTTT,CASSLRGRDNSPLHF
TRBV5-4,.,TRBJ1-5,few,TGTGCCAGCAGCTTGGGGCCTTTACGCAATCAGCCCCAGCATTTT,CASSLGPLRNQPQHF
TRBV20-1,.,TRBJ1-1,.,TGCAGTGCTAGCGGTGGAGGGAAAGCTTTCTTT,CSASGGGKAFF
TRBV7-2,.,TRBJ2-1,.,TGTGCCAGCAGCTTCGGGCTAGTCTCCTACAATGAGCAGTTCTTC,CASSFGLVSYNEQFF
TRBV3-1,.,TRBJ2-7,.,TGTGCCAGCAGCCAAGATCTCCCGTACTCCGATTACGAGCAGTACTTC,CASSQDLPYSDYEQYF
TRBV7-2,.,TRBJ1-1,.,TGTGCCAGCAGCTTAGTGGGGGGTGAAGCTGAAGCTTTCTTT,CASSLVGGEAEAFF
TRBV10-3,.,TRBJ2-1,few,TGTGCCATCAGTGAGTCGATGGGGCATTACAATGAGCAGTTCTTC,CAISESMGHYNEQFF
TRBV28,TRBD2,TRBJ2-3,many,TGTGCCAGCAGTTTAACTAGCGCTAGCACAGATACGCAGTATTTT,CASSLTSASTDTQYF
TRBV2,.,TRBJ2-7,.,TGTGCCAGCAGCTACCGGGTACCTAGGACCTACGAGCAGTACTTC,CASSYRVPRTYEQYF
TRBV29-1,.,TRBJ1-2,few,TGCAGCGTTGAAGGCCAACAGGGCCCCTATGGCTACACCTTC,CSVEGQQGPYGYTF
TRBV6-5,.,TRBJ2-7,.,TGTGCCAGCAGTTACAAGGGCAGCGACTACGAGCAGTACTTC,CASSYKGSDYEQYF
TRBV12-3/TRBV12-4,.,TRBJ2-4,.,TGTGCCAGCAGTTTAAACTTTTTAGCCGAAAACATTCAGTACTTC,CASSLNFLAENIQYF
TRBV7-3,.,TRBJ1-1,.,TGTGCCAGCAGCTTAATATCTCCGGGGAGGACTGAAGCTTTCTTT,CASSLISPGRTEAFF
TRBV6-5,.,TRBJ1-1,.,TGTGCCAACAGTTACAAGGACGTGAACACTGAAGCTTTCTTT,CANSYKDVNTEAFF
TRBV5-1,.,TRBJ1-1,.,TGCGCCAGCAGCTTGGGCCGACCGACGAACACTGAAGCTTTCTTT,CASSLGRPTNTEAFF
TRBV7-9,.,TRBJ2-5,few,TGTGCCAGCAGCTTAATAGGGGACGTGACCCAGTACTTC,CASSLIGDVTQYF
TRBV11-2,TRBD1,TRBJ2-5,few,TGTGCCAGCAGCGCCTGGGACAGGGCGAATCAAGAGACCCAGTACTTC,CASSAWDRANQETQYF
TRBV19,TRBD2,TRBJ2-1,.,TGTGCCAGTAGCCCCCGATGGGTAGCGGGGGGTTCCCCCGGGAATGAGCAGTTCTTC,CASSPRWVAGGSPGNEQFF
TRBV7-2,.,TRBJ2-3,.,TGTGCCAGCAGCTTAGGAGGGGCGTTCACAGATACGCAGTATTTT,CASSLGGAFTDTQYF
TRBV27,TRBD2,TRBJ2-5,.,TGTGCCAGCAGTTTATCCTCAGGACTAGCGGGGGAGACCCAGTACTTC,CASSLSSGLAGETQYF
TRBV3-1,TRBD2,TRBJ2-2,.,TGTGCCAGCAGCACTAATAGCGGGCCCTCGAACACCGGGGAGCTGTTTTTT,CASSTNSGPSNTGELFF
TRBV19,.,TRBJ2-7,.,TGTGCCAGTAGTTTGCGCCGTGAGCCCCGGTACGAGCAGTACTTC,CASSLRREPRYEQYF
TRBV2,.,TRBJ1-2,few,TGTGCCAGCAGTGACCCCCTACGGCGAGGACAAGATGGCTACACCTTC,CASSDPLRRGQDGYTF
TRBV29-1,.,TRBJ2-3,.,TGCAGCGTTGAAGATGTCTACGGGAATGAGGTCACAGATACGCAGTATTTT,CSVEDVYGNEVTDTQYF
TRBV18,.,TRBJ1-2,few,TGTGCCAGCTCACCGGCGGAGGAGGGCTACACCTTC,CASSPAEEGYTF
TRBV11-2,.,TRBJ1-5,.,TGTGCCAGCAGCTTGGCGACCGGACAGCCCCAGCATTTT,CASSLATGQPQHF
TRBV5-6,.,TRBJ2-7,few,TGTGCCAGCAGTTTTTCTCTCACGGGCTTCTCCTACGAGCAGTACTTC,CASSFSLTGFSYEQYF
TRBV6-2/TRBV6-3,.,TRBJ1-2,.,TGTGCCAGCAGGACTTCTAACTATGGCTACACCTTC,CASRTSNYGYTF
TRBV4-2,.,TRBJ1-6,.,TGTGCCAGCAGCCAACGATTGGGAGAAACTTCACCCCTCCACTTT,CASSQRLGETSPLHF
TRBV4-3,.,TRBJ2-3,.,TGCGCCAGCAGCCGAAACCTAGGGACGGAAGGGGATACGCAGTATTTT,CASSRNLGTEGDTQYF
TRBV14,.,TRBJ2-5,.,TGTGCCAGCAGCCAAGCCCTGGGGTGGGGCCAAGAGACCCAGTACTTC,CASSQALGWGQETQYF
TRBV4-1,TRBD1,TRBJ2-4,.,TGCGCCAGCAGCTGGAGAACCTATGGACAGGACGAAGCCAAAAACATTCAGTACTTC,CASSWRTYGQDEAKNIQYF
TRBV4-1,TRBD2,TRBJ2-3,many,TGCGCCAGCAGCCAAGAAGCAGCGGGGGGGAGCACAGATACGCAGTATTTT,CASSQEAAGGSTDTQYF
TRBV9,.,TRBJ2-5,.,TGTGCCAGCAGCGTAACAGGGTTTCCCCAAGAGACCCAGTACTTC,CASSVTGFPQETQYF
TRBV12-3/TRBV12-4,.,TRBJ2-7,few,TGTGCCAGCAGTTTAGGGGGATGGACAGATGAGCAGTACTTC,CASSLGGWTDEQYF
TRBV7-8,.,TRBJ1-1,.,TGTGCCAGCAGCTTAGGTGCTCAGCGGTACCATGAAGCTTTCTTT,CASSLGAQRYHEAFF
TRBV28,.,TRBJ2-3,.,TGTGCCAGCAGTTTAGGGACCCCGACAGGTATTACAGATACGCAGTATTTT,CASSLGTPTGITDTQYF
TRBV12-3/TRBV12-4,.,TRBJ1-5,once,TGTGCCAGCAGCAGCGGGACACCCAATCAGCCCCAGCATTTT,CASSSGTPNQPQHF
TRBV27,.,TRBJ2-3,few,TGTGCCAGCACCCCCAAGGGGTCGACAACTAGCACAGATACGCAGTATTTT,CASTPKGSTTSTDTQYF
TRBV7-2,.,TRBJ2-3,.,TGTGCCAGCGAGGGAACAGATACGCAGTATTTT,CASEGTDTQYF
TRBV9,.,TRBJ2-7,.,TGTGCCAGCAGCGCCCATGAGGAAGACAACTACGAGCAGTACTTC,CASSAHEEDNYEQYF